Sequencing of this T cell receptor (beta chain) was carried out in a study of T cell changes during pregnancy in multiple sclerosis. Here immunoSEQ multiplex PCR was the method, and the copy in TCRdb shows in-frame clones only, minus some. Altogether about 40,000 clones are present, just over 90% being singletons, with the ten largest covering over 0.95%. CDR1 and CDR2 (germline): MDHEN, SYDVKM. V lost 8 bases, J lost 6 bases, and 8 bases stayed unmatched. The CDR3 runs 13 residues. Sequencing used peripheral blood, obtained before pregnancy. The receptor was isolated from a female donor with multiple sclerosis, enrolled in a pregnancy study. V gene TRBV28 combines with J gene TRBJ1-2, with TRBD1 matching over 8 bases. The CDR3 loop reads CASLGQVGNGYTF. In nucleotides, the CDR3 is TGTGCCAGCCTGGGACAGGTGGGAAATGGCTACACCTTC.